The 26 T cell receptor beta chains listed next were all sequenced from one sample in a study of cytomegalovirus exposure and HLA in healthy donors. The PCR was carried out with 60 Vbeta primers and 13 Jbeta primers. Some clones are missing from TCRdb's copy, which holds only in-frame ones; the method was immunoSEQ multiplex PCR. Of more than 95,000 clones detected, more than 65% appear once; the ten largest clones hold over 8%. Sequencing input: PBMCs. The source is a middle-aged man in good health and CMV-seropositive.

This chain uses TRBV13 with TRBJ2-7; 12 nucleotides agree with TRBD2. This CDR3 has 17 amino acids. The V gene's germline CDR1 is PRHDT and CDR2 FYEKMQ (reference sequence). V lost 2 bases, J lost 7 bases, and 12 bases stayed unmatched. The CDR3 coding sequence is TGTGCCAGCAGCTTACGTCCCCTAGCGGGGGGGCCCGGAGAGCAGTACTTC. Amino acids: CASSLRPLAGGPGEQYF.

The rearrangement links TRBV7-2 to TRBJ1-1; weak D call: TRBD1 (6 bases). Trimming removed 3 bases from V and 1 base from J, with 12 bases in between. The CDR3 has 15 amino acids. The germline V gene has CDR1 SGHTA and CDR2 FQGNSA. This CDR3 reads CASSFTPGQNTEAFF. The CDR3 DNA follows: TGTGCCAGCAGCTTCACTCCGGGACAGAACACTGAAGCTTTCTTT.

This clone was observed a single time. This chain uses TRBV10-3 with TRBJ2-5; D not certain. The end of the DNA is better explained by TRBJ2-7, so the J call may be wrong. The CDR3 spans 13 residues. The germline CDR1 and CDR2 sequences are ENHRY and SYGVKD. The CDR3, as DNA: TGTGCCATCAGTGACTCGTCGTGGGGCGAGCAGTACTTC. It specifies CAISDSSWGEQYF.

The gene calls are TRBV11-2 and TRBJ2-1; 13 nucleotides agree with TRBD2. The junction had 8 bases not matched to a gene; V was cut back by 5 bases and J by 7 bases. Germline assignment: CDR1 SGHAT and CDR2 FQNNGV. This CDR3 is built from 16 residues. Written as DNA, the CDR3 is TGTGCCAGCAGCCAAACCGGGACTAGCGGGAAGAATGAGCAGTTCTTC. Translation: CASSQTGTSGKNEQFF.

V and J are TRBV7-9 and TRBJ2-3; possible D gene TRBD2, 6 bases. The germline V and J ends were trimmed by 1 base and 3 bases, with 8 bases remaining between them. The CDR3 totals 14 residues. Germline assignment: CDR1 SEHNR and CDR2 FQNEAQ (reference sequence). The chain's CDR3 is CASSLGGRTDTQYF. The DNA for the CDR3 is TGTGCCAGCAGCTTAGGGGGGAGGACAGATACGCAGTATTTT.

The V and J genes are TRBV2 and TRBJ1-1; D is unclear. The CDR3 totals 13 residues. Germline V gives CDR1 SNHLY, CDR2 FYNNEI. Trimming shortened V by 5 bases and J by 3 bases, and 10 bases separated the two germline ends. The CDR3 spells CASSTDVDTEAFF. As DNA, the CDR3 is TGTGCCAGCAGTACAGACGTGGACACTGAAGCTTTCTTT. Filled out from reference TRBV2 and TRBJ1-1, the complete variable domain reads EPEVTQTPSHQVTQMGQEVILRCVPISNHLYFYWYRQILGQKVEFLVSFYNNEISEKSEIFDDQFSVERPDGSNFTLKIRSTKLEDSAMYFCASSTDVDTEAFFGQGTRLTVV.

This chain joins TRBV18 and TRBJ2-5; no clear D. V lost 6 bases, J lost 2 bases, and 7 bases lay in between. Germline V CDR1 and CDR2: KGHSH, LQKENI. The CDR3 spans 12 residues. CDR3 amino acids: CASSGSQETQYF. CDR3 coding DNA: TGTGCCAGCTCGGGCAGTCAAGAGACCCAGTACTTC. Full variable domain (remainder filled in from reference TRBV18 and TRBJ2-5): NAGVMQNPRHLVRRRGQEARLRCSPMKGHSHVYWYRQLPEEGLKFMVYLQKENIIDESGMPKERFSAEFPKEGPSILRIQQVVRGDSAAYFCASSGSQETQYFGPGTRLLVL.

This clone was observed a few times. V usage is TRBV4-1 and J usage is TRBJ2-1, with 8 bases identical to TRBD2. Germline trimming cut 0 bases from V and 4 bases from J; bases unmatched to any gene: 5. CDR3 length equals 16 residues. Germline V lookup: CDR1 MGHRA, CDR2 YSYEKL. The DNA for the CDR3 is TGCGCCAGCAGCCAAGATCCGAGCGGGGGTTACAATGAGCAGTTCTTC. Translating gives CASSQDPSGGYNEQFF.

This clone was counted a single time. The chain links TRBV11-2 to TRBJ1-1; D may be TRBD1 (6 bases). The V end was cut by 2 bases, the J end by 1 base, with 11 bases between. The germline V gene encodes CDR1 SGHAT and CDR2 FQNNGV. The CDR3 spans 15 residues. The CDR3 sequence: CASSLQGQPNTEAFF. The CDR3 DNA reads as TGTGCCAGCAGCTTACAAGGACAGCCGAACACTGAAGCTTTCTTT.

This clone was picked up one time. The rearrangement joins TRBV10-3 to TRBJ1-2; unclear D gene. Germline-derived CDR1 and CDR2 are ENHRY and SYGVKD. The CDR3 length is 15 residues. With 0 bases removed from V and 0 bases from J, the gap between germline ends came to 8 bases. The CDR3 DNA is TGTGCCATCAGTGAGTCAAAGAGTACTAACTATGGCTACACCTTC. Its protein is CAISESKSTNYGYTF.

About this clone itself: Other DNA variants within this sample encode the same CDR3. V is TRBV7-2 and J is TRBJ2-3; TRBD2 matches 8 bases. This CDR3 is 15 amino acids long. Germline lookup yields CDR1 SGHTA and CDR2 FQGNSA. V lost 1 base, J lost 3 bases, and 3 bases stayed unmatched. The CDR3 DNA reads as TGTGCCAGCAGCTTAGGGGTAGCGGGAACAGATACGCAGTATTTT. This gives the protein CASSLGVAGTDTQYF.

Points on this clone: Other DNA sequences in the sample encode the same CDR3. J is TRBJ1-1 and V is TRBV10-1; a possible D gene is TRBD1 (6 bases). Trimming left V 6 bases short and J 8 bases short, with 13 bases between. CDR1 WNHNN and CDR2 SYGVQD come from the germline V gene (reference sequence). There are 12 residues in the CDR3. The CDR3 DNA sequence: TGCGCCAGCAGCAGGGGCTCGTCGGAAGCTTTCTTT. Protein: CASSRGSSEAFF.

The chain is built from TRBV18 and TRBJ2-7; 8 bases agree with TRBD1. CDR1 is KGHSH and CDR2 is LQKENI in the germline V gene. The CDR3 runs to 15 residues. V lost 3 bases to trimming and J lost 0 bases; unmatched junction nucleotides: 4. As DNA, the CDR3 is TGTGCCAGCTCACCGGGACAGGCCCTCTCCTACGAGCAGTACTTC. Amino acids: CASSPGQALSYEQYF.

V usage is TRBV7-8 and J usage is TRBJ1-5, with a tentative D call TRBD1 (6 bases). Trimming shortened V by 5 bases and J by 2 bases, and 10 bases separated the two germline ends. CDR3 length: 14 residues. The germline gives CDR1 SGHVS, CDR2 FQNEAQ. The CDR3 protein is CASSPTGRNQPQHF. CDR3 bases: TGTGCCAGCAGCCCCACAGGGCGCAATCAGCCCCAGCATTTT.

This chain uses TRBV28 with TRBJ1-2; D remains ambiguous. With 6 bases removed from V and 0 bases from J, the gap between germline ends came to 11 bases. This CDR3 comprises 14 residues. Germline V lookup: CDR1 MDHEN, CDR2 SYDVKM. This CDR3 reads CASSPAQANYGYTF. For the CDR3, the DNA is TGTGCCAGCAGCCCAGCTCAGGCTAACTATGGCTACACCTTC.

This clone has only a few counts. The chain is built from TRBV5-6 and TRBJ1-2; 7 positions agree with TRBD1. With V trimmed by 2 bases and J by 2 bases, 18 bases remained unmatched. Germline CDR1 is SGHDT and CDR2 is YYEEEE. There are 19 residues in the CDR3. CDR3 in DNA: TGTGCCAGCAGCTTTGGACTCCTGCTTCCGGGACAGAGAAACTATGGCTACACCTTC. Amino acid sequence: CASSFGLLLPGQRNYGYTF.

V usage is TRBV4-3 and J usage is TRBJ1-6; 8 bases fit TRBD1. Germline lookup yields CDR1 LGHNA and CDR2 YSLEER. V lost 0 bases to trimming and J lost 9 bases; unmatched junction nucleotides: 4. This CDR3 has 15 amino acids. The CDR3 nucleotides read TGCGCCAGCAGCCAAGAGGACAGGGAGAGTTCACCCCTCCACTTT. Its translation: CASSQEDRESSPLHF.

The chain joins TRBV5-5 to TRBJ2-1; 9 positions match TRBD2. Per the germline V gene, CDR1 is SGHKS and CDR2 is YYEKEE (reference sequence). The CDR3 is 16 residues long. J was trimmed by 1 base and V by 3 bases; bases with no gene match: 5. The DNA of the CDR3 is TGTGCCAGCAGCTCCATAAGCGGGAGGTCCTACAATGAGCAGTTCTTC. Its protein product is CASSSISGRSYNEQFF.

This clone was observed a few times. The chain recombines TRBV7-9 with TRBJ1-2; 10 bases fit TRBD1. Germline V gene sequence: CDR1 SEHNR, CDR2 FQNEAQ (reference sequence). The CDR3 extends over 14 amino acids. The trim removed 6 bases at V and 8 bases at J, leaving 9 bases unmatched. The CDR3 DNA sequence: TGTGCCAGCAGACCCGGGACAGGGGTCCTAGGCTACACCTTC. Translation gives CASRPGTGVLGYTF.

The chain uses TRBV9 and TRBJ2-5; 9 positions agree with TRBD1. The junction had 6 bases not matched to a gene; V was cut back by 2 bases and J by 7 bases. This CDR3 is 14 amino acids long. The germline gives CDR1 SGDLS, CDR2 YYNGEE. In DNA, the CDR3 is TGTGCCAGCAGCGTTGGGGGACAGGGTGGGACCCAGTACTTC. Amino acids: CASSVGGQGGTQYF.

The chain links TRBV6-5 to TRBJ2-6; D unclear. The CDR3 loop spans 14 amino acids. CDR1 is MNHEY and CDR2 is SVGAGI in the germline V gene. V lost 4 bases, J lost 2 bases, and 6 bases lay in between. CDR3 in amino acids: CASSSVTGANVLTF. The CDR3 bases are TGTGCCAGCAGTTCCGTAACTGGGGCCAACGTCCTGACTTTC.

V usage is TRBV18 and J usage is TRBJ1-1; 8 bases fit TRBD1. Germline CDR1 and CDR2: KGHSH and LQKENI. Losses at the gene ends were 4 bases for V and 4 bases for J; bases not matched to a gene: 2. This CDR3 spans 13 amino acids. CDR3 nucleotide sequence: TGTGCCAGCTCACACAGGGGGGGCACTGAAGCTTTCTTT. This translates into CASSHRGGTEAFF.

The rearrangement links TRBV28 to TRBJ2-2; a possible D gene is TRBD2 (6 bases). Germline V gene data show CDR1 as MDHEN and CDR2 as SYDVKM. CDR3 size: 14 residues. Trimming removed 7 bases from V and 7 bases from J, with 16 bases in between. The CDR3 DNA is TGTGCCAGCACCCAGAGCGCGGGGTTCGGGGAGCTGTTTTTT. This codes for CASTQSAGFGELFF.

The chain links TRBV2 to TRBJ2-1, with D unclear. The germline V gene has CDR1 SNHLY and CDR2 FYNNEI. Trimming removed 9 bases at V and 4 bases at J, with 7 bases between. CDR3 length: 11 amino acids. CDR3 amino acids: CASVQYNEQFF. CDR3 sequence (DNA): TGTGCCAGTGTACAGTACAATGAGCAGTTCTTC.

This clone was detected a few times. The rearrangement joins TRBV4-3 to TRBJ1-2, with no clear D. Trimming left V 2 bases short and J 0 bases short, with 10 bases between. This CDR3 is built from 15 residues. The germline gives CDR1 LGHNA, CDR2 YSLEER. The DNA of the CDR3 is TGCGCCAGCAGCCAAACTGAGCGGTCTAACTATGGCTACACCTTC. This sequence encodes CASSQTERSNYGYTF.

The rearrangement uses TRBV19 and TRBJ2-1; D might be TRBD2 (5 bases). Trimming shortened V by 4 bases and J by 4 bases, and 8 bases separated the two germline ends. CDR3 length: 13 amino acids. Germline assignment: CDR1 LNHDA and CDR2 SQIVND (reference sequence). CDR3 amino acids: CASSKGEYNEQFF. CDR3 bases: TGTGCCAGTAGTAAGGGAGAATACAATGAGCAGTTCTTC. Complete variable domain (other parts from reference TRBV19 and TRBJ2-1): DGGITQSPKYLFRKEGQNVTLSCEQNLNHDAMYWYRQDPGQGLRLIYYSQIVNDFQKGDIAEGYSVSREKKESFPLTVTSAQKNPTAFYLCASSKGEYNEQFFGPGTRLTVL.